This T cell receptor (beta chain) came from a study of regulatory T cells in long-lasting Graves disease (dated by TCRdb to about 2021). Study-level background: To count as having persistent Graves' disease, a patient had to have received antithyroid drug treatment for over 5 years with TSH receptor autoantibodies remaining persistently positive. Persistent Graves' disease patients in the clinical cohort had taken antithyroid drugs for approximately ten years on average. The study took place in China and was registered as a clinical trial. TCR sequencing covered some 13 persistent and approximately 20 newly diagnosed Graves' disease patients, around 35 samples in total. Peripheral blood TCR sequencing and RNA sequencing compared persistent Graves' disease patients with newly diagnosed Graves' disease patients.

Findings and caveats that apply to the study as a whole: Because the primary lesion, thyroid tissue, could not be accessed, the study looked at peripheral blood alone. Sequencing and analysis were limited to the TCR beta chain. Compared with newly diagnosed patients, patients with persistent Graves' disease had lower TCR Shannon entropy and fewer highly expanded clones, which suggests clonal expansion. Persistent patients shared more public clonotypes among themselves (around 2,700) than newly diagnosed patients did (about 900). TRBV28, TRBJ1-2 and TRBJ2-5 were preferentially used in persistent disease, while TRBV20-1 and TRBJ2-1 were favored in newly diagnosed disease. The small sample size was acknowledged by the authors as a limitation that may reduce accuracy.

Receptors were amplified or captured by multiplex PCR. This sample was sequenced with an Illumina HiSeq 4000. iRepertoire HTBI primers and Arm-PCR amplification of CDR3 regions were used to construct TCR beta libraries. Before sequencing, the PCR products went through gel purification. The study's own analysis went as follows. Across samples, 55 to 80 TRBV and 13 to 15 TRBJ segments were identified and used for gene usage analysis of CDR3 amino acid clonotypes. Filtered high-quality paired reads were merged into contigs using COPE and FqMerger. Contigs were aligned with BLAST to IMGT TRBV, TRBD and TRBJ reference genes, and CDR3 was defined per IMGT. Any clonotype with a frequency above 0.1% was classified as a highly expanded clone. Shannon entropy served as the measure of repertoire diversity, while the Gini coefficient captured V-J evenness. A clonotype was considered public if more than one individual shared it. TCRdb trimmed public reads at Q25 via fastp, called clones via MiXCR and kept in-frame beta chains. Entries that share a CDR3 protein sequence are merged under the most common genes and DNA. The V and J calls and clone size are TCRdb's, not the authors'. The sample table contains hundreds of thousands of distinct CDR3 sequences; only one count was recorded for around 30% of them. The top ten constitute 42% of the sample.

This clonotype was seen only a few times. The target of this receptor is not known. No clone much larger than this one lies a single base away; base qualities are absent. V and J lose 3 bases and 3 bases, and a span of 11 bases separates them. The CDR3, cysteine through phenylalanine, is 15 amino acids long. Just the 45-base CDR3 DNA is kept, in frame starting at base 1. The sample's time point label is to be understood as: persistent/refractory GD, antithyroid drugs over 5 years with positive TRAb. For both TCR sequencing and RNA sequencing, RNA was extracted from PBMCs using TRIzol. The diagnosis of Graves' disease followed American Thyroid Association guidelines. The patients came from an endocrinology department in Xi'an, China. Each patient gave around 9.2 milliliters of peripheral blood, collected in an EDTA anticoagulant tube. Ficoll Paque Plus density gradient separation was used to isolate PBMCs, and no further T cell sorting was done. An Agilent 2100 Bioanalyzer and agarose gel were used to check RNA quality, and a NanoDrop 2000 was used to measure RNA concentration.

Specimen: peripheral blood mononuclear cells (PBMCs), collected when the disease was refractory, from a patient treated with antithyroid drugs. This receptor chain uses TRBV12-3 or TRBV12-4 and TRBJ2-2, with a weak D call of TRBD2 (7 bases match). This receptor was obtained from a female donor with Graves disease. Read as DNA, the sequence is TGTGCCAGCAGTTTCGGGGGGCTGGACACCGGGGAGCTGTTTTTT. It is translated as CASSFGGLDTGELFF.